The present entry profiles one T cell receptor beta chain with its context. Its specificity is not known. The data originate from a study of brain T cells in children with intractable seizures. Time point defined: blood from clinic visit 5 months post-surgery; TSC patient then seizure free. Sequencing was limited to surgery cases with top T cell transcript signatures in brain tissue. Pre-surgery treatment included at least one anti-epileptic drug. Sequenced by immunoSEQ multiplex PCR; TCRdb stores in-frame clones only, minus some. Of 340,000 or so clones detected, 93% appear once; the ten largest clones hold 5.5% to 6%. Broader study findings: Viral specificity was inferred only from CDR3 similarity; HCMV serostatus was unknown. Pre-surgery blood may have been undersampled, hiding some clones.

CDR3 length: 13 amino acids. Germline lookup yields CDR1 SGHNT and CDR2 YYREEE (reference sequence). V was cut by 4 bases and J by 5 bases, with 11 bases left in between. The J gene is TRBJ2-3, the V gene TRBV5-4; possibly TRBD1 for D (6 bases). This specimen was peripheral blood, taken more than 4 months after surgery. The sequence came from a boy in the first two years of life with tuberous sclerosis and intractable seizures. CDR3 DNA sequence: TGTGCCAGCAGCCACGACAGGTTAGATACGCAGTATTTT. This encodes CASSHDRLDTQYF.